This T cell receptor (beta chain) originates from a study of T-cell reconstitution after alpha-beta-depleted transplantation in children. Whole-study findings and limits: Reports say that about two months after transplant, the alpha-beta T cells came out of several hundred graft clones that had expanded. High day-60 TCRbeta diversity in some patients came from surviving recipient T cells and thymic progenitors. A year post-transplant, T-cell counts and diversity derived mostly from newly produced T cells.

This clonotype was recorded at least ten times. Its antigen remains unidentified. During its preparation, the TCRbeta library received unique molecular identifiers. MiXCR, applied by TCRdb to the PCR reads, yields one record per CDR3 protein. Of 500,000 to 650,000 distinct CDR3 sequences listed, 13% are singletons. The CDR3 consists of 15 residues. J was trimmed by 5 bases and V by 5 bases; bases with no gene match: 4. The rearrangement uses TRBV12-3 or TRBV12-4 and TRBJ2-5; 14 nucleotides align to TRBD2. Source: PBMCs, mostly from graft donor cells, taken 360 days after TCRalphabeta/CD19-depleted stem cell transplant. The source is a male patient between 5 and 17 years old who had a stem cell transplant for acute myeloid leukemia, so the T cells may come from the graft donor. The CDR3, as DNA: TGTGCCAGCAGTCCCGGGACTAGCGGGAGCGAGACCCAGTACTTC. Its translation: CASSPGTSGSETQYF.